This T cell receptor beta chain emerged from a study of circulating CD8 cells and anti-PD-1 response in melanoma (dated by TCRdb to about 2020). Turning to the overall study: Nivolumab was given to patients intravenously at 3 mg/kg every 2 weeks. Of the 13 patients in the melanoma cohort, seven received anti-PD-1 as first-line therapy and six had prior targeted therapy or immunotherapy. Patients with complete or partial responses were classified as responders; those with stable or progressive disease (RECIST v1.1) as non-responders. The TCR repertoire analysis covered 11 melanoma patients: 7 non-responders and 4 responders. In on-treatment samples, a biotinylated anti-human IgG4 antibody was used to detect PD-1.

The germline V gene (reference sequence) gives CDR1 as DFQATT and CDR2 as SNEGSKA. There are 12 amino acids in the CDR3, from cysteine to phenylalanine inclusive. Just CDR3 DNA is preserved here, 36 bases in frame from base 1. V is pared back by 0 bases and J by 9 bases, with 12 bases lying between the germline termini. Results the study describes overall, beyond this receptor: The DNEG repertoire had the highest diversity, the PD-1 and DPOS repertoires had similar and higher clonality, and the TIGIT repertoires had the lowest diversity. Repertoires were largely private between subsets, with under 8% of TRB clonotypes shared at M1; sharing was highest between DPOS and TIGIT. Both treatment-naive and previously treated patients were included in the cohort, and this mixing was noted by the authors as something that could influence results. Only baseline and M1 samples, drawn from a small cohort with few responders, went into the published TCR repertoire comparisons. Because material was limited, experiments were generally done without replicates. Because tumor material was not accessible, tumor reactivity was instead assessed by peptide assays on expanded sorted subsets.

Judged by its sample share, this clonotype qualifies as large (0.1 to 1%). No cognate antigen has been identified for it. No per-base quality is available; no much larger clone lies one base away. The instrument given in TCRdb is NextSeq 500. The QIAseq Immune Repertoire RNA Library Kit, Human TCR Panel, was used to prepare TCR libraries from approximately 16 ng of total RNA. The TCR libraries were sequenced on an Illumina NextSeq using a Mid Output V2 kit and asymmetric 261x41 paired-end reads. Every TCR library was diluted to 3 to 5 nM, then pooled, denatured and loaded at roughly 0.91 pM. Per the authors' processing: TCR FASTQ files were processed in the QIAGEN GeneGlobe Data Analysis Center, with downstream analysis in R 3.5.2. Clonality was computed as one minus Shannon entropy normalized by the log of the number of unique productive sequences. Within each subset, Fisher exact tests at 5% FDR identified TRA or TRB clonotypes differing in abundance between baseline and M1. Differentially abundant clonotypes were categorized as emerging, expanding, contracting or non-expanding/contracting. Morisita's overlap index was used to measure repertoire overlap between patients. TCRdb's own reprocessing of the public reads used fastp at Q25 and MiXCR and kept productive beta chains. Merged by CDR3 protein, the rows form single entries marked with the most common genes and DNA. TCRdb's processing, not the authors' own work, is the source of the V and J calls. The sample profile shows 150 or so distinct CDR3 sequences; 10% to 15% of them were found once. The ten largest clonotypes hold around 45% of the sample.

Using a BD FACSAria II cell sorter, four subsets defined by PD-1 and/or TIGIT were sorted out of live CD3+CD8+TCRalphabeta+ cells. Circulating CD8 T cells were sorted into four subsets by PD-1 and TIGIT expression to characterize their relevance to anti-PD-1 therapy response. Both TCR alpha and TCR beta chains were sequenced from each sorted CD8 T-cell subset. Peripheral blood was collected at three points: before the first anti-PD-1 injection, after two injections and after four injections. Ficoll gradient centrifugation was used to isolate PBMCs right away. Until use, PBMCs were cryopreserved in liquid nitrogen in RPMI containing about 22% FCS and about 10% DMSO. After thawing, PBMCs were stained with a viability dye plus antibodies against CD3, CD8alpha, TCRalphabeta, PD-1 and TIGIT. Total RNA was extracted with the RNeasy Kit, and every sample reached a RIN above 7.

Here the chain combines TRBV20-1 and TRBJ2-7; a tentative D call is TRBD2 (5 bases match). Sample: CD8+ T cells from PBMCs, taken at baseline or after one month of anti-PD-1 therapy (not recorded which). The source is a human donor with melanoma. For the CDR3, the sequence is CSARDLGEGQYF. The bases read TGCAGTGCTAGAGATCTGGGAGAAGGGCAGTACTTC.